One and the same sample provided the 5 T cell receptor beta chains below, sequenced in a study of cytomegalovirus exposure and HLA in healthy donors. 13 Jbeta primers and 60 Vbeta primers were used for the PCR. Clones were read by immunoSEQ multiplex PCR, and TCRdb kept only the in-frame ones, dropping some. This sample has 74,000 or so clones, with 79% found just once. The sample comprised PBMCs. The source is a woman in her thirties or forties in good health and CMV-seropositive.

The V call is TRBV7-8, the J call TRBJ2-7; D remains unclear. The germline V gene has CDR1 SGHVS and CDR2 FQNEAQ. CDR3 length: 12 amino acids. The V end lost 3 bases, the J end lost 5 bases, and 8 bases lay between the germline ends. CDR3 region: CASSFGRDEQYF. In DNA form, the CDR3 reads TGTGCCAGCAGCTTTGGCCGGGACGAGCAGTACTTC.

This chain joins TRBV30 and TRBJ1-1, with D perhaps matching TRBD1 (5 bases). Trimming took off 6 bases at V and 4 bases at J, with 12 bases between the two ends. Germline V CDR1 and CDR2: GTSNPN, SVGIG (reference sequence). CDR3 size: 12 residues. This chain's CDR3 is CACVGGGTEAFF. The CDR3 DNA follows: TGTGCCTGCGTCGGGGGTGGCACTGAAGCTTTCTTT.

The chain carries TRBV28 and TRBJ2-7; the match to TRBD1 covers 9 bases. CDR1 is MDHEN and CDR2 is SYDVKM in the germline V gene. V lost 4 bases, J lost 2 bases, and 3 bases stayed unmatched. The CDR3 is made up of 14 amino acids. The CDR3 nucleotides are TGTGCCAGCAGTTGGACAGGGGAAACCTACGAGCAGTACTTC. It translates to CASSWTGETYEQYF.

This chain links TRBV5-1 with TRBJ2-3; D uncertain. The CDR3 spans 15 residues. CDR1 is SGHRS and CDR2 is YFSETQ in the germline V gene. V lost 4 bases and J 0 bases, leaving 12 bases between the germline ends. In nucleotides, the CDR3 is TGCGCCAGCAGCGCGGAACCTTCTAGCACAGATACGCAGTATTTT. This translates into CASSAEPSSTDTQYF.

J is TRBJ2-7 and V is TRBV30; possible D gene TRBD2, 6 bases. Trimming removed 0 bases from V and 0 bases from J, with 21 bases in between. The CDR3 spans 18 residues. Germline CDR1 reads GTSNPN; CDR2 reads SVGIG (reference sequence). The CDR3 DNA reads TGTGCCTGGAGTGTTCGTGTGGTAACCGGCGGGATCTCCTACGAGCAGTACTTC. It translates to CAWSVRVVTGGISYEQYF.